This TCR beta chain originates from a study of T-cell reconstitution after alpha-beta-depleted transplantation in children. Unique molecular identifiers were used in preparing the TCRbeta library. TCRdb ran MiXCR on the PCR reads and lists one entry per CDR3 protein. This table has 400,000 to 500,000 distinct CDR3 sequences, roughly a tenth appearing once. This clonotype was observed a few times. CDR3 length equals 13 residues. Germline trimming cut 0 bases from V and 12 bases from J; bases unmatched to any gene: 6. Germline lookup yields CDR1 LGHDT and CDR2 YNNKEL (reference sequence). The sequences come from PBMCs from the stem cell graft donor, collected from the stem cell graft. The receptor comes from a human donor who donated a stem cell graft to a child with acute myeloid leukemia. This chain joins TRBV3-1 and TRBJ2-3; 7 nucleotides agree with TRBD2. The CDR3 loop reads CASSQDGRDYQYF. The CDR3 bases are TGTGCCAGCAGCCAAGATGGGAGGGATTATCAGTATTTT.